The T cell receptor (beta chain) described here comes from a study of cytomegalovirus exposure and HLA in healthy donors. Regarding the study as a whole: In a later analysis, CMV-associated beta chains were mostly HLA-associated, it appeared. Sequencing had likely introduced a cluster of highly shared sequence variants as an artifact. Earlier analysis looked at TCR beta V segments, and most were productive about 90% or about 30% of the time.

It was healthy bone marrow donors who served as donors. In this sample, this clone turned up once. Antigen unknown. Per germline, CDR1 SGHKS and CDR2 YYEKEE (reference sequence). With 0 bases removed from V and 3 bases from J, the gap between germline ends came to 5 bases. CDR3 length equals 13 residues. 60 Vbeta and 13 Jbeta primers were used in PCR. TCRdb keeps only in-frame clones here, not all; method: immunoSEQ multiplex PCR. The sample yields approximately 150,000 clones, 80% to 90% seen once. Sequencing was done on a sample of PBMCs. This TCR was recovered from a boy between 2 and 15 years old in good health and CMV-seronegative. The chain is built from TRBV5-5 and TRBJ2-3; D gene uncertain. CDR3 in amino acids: CASSLGRTDTQYF. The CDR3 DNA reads TGTGCCAGCAGCTTGGGTCGGACAGATACGCAGTATTTT.